The text below deals with one T cell receptor beta chain. Described treatment: some 20 received Ad26.COV2.S at low or high dose, single or two shots; 5 received placebo; per-sample allocation not given. Collection of the samples took place on day 63 after the first injection of vaccine or placebo. Sequencing used immunoSEQ multiplex PCR; TCRdb keeps in-frame clones, though not all of them. Altogether about 450,000 clones are present, 89% being singletons, with the ten largest covering over 2%. The data were taken from a study of Ad26.COV2.S vaccination and SARS-CoV-2 variants. Trimming removed 4 bases from V and 7 bases from J, with 14 bases in between. Germline loops: CDR1 SGHNT, CDR2 YYREEE (reference sequence). The CDR3 covers 14 residues.

Sequencing used peripheral blood, obtained in a trial of Ad26.COV2.S vaccine versus placebo. The source of this sequence is a person aged 18-60 years who received the Ad26.COV2.S COVID-19 vaccine or a placebo. The chain carries TRBV5-4 and TRBJ2-2, with D perhaps TRBD2 (6 bases). CDR3 nucleotide sequence: TGTGCCAGCAGCCAGGGCGGGGCGGACGGGGAGCTGTTTTTT. This gives the protein CASSQGGADGELFF.